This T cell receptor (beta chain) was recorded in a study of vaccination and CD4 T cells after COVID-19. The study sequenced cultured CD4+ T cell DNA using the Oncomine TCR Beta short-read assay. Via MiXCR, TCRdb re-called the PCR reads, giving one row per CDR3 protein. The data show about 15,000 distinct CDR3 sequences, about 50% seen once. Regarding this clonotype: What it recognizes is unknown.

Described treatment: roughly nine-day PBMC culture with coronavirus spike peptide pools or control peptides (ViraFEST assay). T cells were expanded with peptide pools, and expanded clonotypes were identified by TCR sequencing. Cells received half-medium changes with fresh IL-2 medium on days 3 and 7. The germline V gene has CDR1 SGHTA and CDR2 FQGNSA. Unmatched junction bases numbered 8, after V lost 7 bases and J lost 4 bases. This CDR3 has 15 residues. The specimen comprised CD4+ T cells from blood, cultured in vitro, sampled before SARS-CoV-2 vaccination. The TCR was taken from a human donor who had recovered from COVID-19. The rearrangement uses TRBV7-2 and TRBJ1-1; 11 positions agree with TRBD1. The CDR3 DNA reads TGTGCCAGCATTACGACCGGGACAGGGGGCACTGAAGCTTTCTTT. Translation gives CASITTGTGGTEAFF.